The sequence of this T cell receptor beta chain was determined in a study of shared clonotypes between healthy human individuals. Study-wide findings and caveats: The sole specimen, blood, was sampled, and tissue repertoires likely differ. The study generally estimated greater richness for naive than memory subsets.

Here immunoSEQ multiplex PCR was the method, and the copy in TCRdb shows in-frame clones only, minus some. The sample includes about 2.3 million clones, roughly 92% seen only once; the top ten take approximately 0.39%. With 7 bases removed from V and 7 bases from J, the gap between germline ends came to 16 bases. Germline loops: CDR1 MDHEN, CDR2 SYDVKM. This CDR3 has 13 residues. To note about this clone: What it binds is not known.

The TCR was taken from a man aged 18 to 35 in good health. Some clones in this sample may be carry-over from other donors' samples. Sequencing used naive CD4+ T cells from PBMCs. Subset defined: CD45RA+ positively selected. The chain combines TRBV28 with TRBJ2-5; D may correspond to TRBD1 or TRBD2 (6 bases each). In nucleotides, the CDR3 is TGTGCCAGCACCTCAGGCAGGGGAGGGACCCAGTACTTC. This gives the protein CASTSGRGGTQYF.